This TCR beta chain originates from a study of blood T cell repertoires in COVID-19 (dated by TCRdb to 2018 to 2021). Notes on the research overall: The collaborator samples originated in the United States, Italy and Spain and spanned the acute and convalescent phases of COVID-19. The material from the prospective study consisted of cDNA or gDNA derived from T cells, B-cell-depleted T cells, or PBMCs. The samples were drawn from the first 160 participants of the ongoing ImmuneRACE study and from 950 to 1,500 subjects provided by 6 global collaborators. HLA class I and class II types, where available, came from metadata supplied by the sample provider rather than from assay-based typing. The sample metadata nearly always contained a de-identified subject ID, COVID-19 status, age in years and sex. The repertoires were released in a freely available public database intended as a resource for research on the immune response to SARS-CoV-2. Subjects who had been exposed to COVID-19, were actively infected with it, or had recovered from it provided the deeply sampled blood TCRbeta repertoires that made up the dataset.

Note on this clone: Its antigen is still unknown. Nothing much larger sits one base from this clone, and base qualities are not available.

TCRbeta CDR3 regions were amplified from genomic DNA by means of the immunoSEQ Assay, a bias-controlled multiplex PCR. The paper's processing steps were these. Nucleated cell counts per sample were estimated from amplification of reference gene primers within the assay. To quantify the absolute abundance of each unique TCRbeta CDR3 rearrangement, sequence reads were collapsed and filtered. For each sample, productive Simpson clonality was calculated by taking the square root of Simpson's diversity index across productive rearrangements. The table comes from immuneACCESS by way of TCRdb, which keeps in-frame sequences with V and J called. Part of the clones is missing from these tables; in studies checked, under half for an unresolved V gene and the rest for unknown reasons. That table is the source of V, J and clone size, and D and trimming were worked out from the DNA. The sample contains around 100,000 clones, more than 75% of them found a single time. The ten largest clones capture roughly 13% of the sample.

The collaborating institutions used their own protocols to collect whole blood in K2EDTA tubes. For TCRbeta analysis, collaborator samples were shipped as frozen whole blood, as isolated PBMCs, or as DNA extracted from either sample type. From a lookup of the germline V gene, CDR1 and CDR2 are SGHAT and FQNNGV. From cysteine to phenylalanine, the CDR3 is 12 amino acids long. The CDR3 DNA has 36 bases and is translated from base 1. V was cut back by 1 base and J by 8 bases, leaving a gap of 6 bases between them. Results the study describes overall, beyond this receptor: The amount of clinical and demographic metadata varied by source and participant and was provided uncurated.

The sequence came from a human donor in a cohort sampled during active COVID-19. This receptor chain uses TRBV11-2 and TRBJ2-1; the D gene is not confidently resolved. Sequencing input: peripheral blood. The encoded CDR3 is CASSLVIYEQFF. The DNA is as follows: TGTGCCAGCAGCTTAGTCATTTATGAGCAGTTCTTC.